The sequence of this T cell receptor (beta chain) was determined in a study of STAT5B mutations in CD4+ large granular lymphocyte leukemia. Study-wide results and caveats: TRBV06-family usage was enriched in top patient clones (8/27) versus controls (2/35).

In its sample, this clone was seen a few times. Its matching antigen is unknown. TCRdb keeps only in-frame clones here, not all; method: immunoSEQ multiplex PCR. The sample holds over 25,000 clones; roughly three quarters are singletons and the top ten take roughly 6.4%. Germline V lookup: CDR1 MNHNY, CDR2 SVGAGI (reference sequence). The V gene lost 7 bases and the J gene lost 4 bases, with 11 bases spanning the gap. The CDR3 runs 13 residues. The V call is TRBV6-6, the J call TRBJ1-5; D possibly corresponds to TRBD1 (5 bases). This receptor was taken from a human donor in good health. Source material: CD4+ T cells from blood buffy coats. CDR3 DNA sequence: TGTGCCAGCACCACGGGACCTAATCAGCCCCAGCATTTT. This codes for CASTTGPNQPQHF.